This T cell receptor beta chain originates from a study of beta chain features in type 1 diabetes. Study-wide context: Cell yields, age and gender were similar between patients and healthy donors.

Reverse transcription of all isolated RNA meant that expressed TCRB transcripts were sequenced. This table comes from immunoSEQ multiplex PCR, and its TCRdb copy is limited to in-frame clones, with some not included. Of under 450,000 clones in the sample, approximately 16% are singletons; the top ten hold approximately 0.019%. The germline V gene has CDR1 KGHSH and CDR2 LQKENI. The CDR3 has 12 residues. Trimming pared 1 base from V and 11 bases from J, leaving 9 bases between. This clone was observed a handful of times. The TCR sequence derives from a woman between 18 and 29 years old in good health. The chain links TRBV18 to TRBJ2-1; D is ambiguous. Material: naive CD4+ T cells from blood. CDR3 sequence (DNA): TGTGCCAGCTCACCACGAGGCGAACAGCAGTTCTTC. Protein sequence: CASSPRGEQQFF. The full variable domain, in which reference TRBV18 and TRBJ2-1 provide the parts outside the CDR3, is NAGVMQNPRHLVRRRGQEARLRCSPMKGHSHVYWYRQLPEEGLKFMVYLQKENIIDESGMPKERFSAEFPKEGPSILRIQQVVRGDSAAYFCASSPRGEQQFFGPGTRLTVL.